This T cell receptor beta chain was identified in a study of PD-1 blockade in classical Hodgkin lymphoma. Study information: Nivolumab 3 mg/kg was given intravenously every 2 weeks. Study-wide points: Reports described newly diagnosed patients as having lower baseline TCR diversity than healthy donors.

In every patient, relapse followed autologous stem cell transplantation, while exposure to brentuximab vedotin differed. CDR1 is LGHNA, CDR2 YSLEER, per germline. The ends were cut back, 1 base at V and 2 bases at J, with 22 bases in the middle. This CDR3 is 19 amino acids long. As regards this clone: The antigen remains unidentified.

The protocol was immunoSEQ multiplex PCR, while the TCRdb copy is restricted to in-frame clones and leaves out a portion. The table shows under 30,000 clones, with about two thirds occurring only once. This receptor was obtained from a human donor with classical Hodgkin lymphoma. This specimen consisted of peripheral blood mononuclear cells (PBMCs), obtained before the second cycle of nivolumab. The V gene is TRBV4-3, the J gene TRBJ2-3; D possibly matches TRBD1 or TRBD2 (6 bases each). The CDR3 loop is CASSQAISGGAITTDTQYF. The CDR3 nucleotides read TGCGCCAGCAGCCAAGCAATTTCCGGGGGCGCAATAACCACAGATACGCAGTATTTT.